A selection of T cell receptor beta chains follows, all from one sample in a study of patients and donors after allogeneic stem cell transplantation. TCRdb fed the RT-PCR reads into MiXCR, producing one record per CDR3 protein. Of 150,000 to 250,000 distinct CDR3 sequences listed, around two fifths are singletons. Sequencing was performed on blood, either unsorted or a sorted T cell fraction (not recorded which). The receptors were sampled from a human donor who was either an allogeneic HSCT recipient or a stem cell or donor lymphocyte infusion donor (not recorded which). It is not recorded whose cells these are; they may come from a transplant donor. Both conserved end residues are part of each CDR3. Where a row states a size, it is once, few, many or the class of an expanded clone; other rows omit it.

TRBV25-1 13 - CASSEGGGDGYTF
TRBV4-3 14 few CASSQGTGGGEQFF
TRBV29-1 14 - CSVPDGSKPYEQYF
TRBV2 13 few CASSDGMNTEAFF
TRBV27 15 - CASSLVAGVDTEAFF
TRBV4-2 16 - CASSQDSTGSYYEQYF
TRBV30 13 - CAWSQGGGTEAFF
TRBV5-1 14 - CASSLGQADTEAFF
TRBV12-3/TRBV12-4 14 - CAIIRKLANYGYTF
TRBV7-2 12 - CASSLGVETQYF
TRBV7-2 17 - CASSLFGRAATNEKLFF
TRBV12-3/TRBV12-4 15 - CASSLTGTRSYEQYF
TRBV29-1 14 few CSVEAGQIATEAFF
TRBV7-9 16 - CASSPTASEGNSPLHF
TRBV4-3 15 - CASSQERGRDTEAFF
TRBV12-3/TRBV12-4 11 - CASTGLDEQFF
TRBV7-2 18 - CASSLYVGQIPFNYGYTF
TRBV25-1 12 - CASSFSTGELFF
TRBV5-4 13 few CASSVMGNQPQHF
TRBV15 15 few CATSTFRVRGTEAFF
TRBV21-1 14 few CASSARGSNQPQHF
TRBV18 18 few CASSPPRTGSGINTEAFF
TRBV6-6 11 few CASSTRDIQYF
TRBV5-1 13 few CASSLVGPSGYTF
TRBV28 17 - CASSGPGLAGWDNEQFF